The clone carrying this T cell receptor (beta chain) occurred many times. Its antigen is not known. A junction boundary mismatches the germline segment, possibly from a read error. Germline V gives CDR1 LGHDT, CDR2 YNNKEL (reference sequence). The CDR3 totals 15 residues. MiXCR, run by TCRdb on the RT-PCR reads, gives a single entry per CDR3 protein. The sample has approximately 530,000 distinct CDR3 sequences; roughly 7.6% are singletons. These data belong to a study of response to subunit inactivated influenza vaccine. Overall study findings and caveats: Few new T cells, the authors suggested, are recruited by each seasonal influenza vaccination.

The sample was PBMCs from blood, taken 23 months after vaccination. V and J are TRBV3-1 and TRBJ2-1; TRBD2 aligns across 12 bases. The TCR originated in a man in his fifties or sixties who received an inactivated influenza vaccine. This CDR3 is CASSQGLAGNNEQFF. In nucleotides, the CDR3 is TGCGCCAGCAGCCAAGGACTAGCGGGGAACAATGAGCAGTTCTTC.